The 17 T cell receptor beta chains given below trace back to one sample, sequenced in a study of STAT5B mutations in CD4+ large granular lymphocyte leukemia. The data were produced by immunoSEQ multiplex PCR, yet TCRdb's version contains in-frame clones alone and is incomplete. The sample includes several thousand clones, approximately 80% seen only once; the top ten take about 72%. Sequenced: PBMCs. The receptors originated from a woman between 55 and 75 years old with CD4+ T-cell large granular lymphocyte leukemia.

This rearrangement joins TRBV4-3 to TRBJ2-1; no firm D call. The V gene's germline CDR1 is LGHNA and CDR2 YSLEER. This CDR3 is 16 amino acids long. V shed 0 bases and J shed 2 bases, with 11 bases lying between them. The CDR3 spells CASSQDPPAPYNEQFF. The CDR3 DNA reads TGCGCCAGCAGCCAAGATCCCCCGGCCCCCTACAATGAGCAGTTCTTC.

The V call is TRBV27, the J call TRBJ1-4, with D unclear. V shed 4 bases and J shed 5 bases, with 20 bases lying between them. The CDR3 has 17 amino acids. CDR1 is MNHEY and CDR2 is SMNVEV in the germline V gene (reference sequence). The DNA of the CDR3 is TGTGCCAGCAGTTCGACGCCCCGGGAGTTCCGAAATGAAAAACTGTTTTTT. As protein: CASSSTPREFRNEKLFF. Full variable domain (rest looked up from reference TRBV27 and TRBJ1-4): EAQVTQNPRYLITVTGKKLTVTCSQNMNHEYMSWYRQDPGLGLRQIYYSMNVEVTDKGDVPEGYKVSRKEKRNFPLILESPSPNQTSLYFCASSSTPREFRNEKLFFGSGTQLSVL.

The chain recombines TRBV11-2 with TRBJ2-5; D is perhaps TRBD1 (5 bases). The CDR3 covers 14 residues. The V end was cut by 5 bases, the J end by 1 base, with 11 bases between. Germline V gives CDR1 SGHAT, CDR2 FQNNGV. The CDR3 region is CASSPDRSQETQYF. The DNA of the CDR3 is TGTGCCAGCAGCCCTGACAGATCCCAAGAGACCCAGTACTTC.

CDR3 sequence: CASSPDRGNYGYTF. Here the CDR3 DNA reads TGTGCCAGTAGTCCGGACAGGGGGAACTATGGCTACACCTTC. This chain joins TRBV19 and TRBJ1-2; 10 positions agree with TRBD1. The CDR3 runs to 14 residues. The germline V gene has CDR1 LNHDA and CDR2 SQIVND (reference sequence). The ends lost 5 bases at V and 2 bases at J; junction bases unmatched: 2.

This clone has only a few counts. The chain has TRBV12-5 and TRBJ1-6; D gene ambiguous. The CDR3 is 12 residues long. The V end was cut by 0 bases, the J end by 15 bases, with 9 bases between. Germline CDR1 and CDR2: LGHNT and FRNRAP. The CDR3 loop is CASGLVGERLHF. Here the CDR3 DNA reads TGTGCTAGTGGTTTGGTAGGAGAGCGCCTCCACTTT.

This clone was seen once. The chain is built from TRBV7-7 and TRBJ2-5, with 10 bases aligning to TRBD2. V was clipped by 11 bases and J by 1 base; unmatched bases: 10. From germline, CDR1 is SSHAT and CDR2 FNYEAQ (reference sequence). The CDR3 runs to 15 residues. The CDR3 protein is CASQEAGGRQETQYF. In DNA form, the CDR3 reads TGTGCCTCCCAAGAAGCGGGGGGGCGCCAAGAGACCCAGTACTTC.

The chain joins TRBV4-1 to TRBJ2-7, with TRBD1 matching over 10 bases. The CDR3 totals 15 residues. Germline V lookup: CDR1 MGHRA, CDR2 YSYEKL. Trimming took 4 bases from V and 2 from J; bases not matched to a gene: 5. CDR3 sequence reads: CASSRGQGGPYEQYF. In DNA form, the CDR3 reads TGCGCCAGCAGCCGCGGACAGGGGGGGCCCTACGAGCAGTACTTC.

The count of this clone is one. The CDR3 loop reads CASANYANTGELFF. The DNA of the CDR3 is TGTGCCAGTGCTAACTACGCGAACACCGGGGAGCTGTTTTTT. The chain couples TRBV19 to TRBJ2-2; D remains ambiguous. Germline lookup yields CDR1 LNHDA and CDR2 SQIVND (reference sequence). Trimming removed 8 bases from V and 0 bases from J, with 10 bases in between. The CDR3 runs 14 residues.

The chain has TRBV19 and TRBJ1-1, with D uncertain. This CDR3 is built from 14 residues. V was trimmed by 1 base and J by 5 bases, leaving 11 bases between them. Germline V gives CDR1 LNHDA, CDR2 SQIVND (reference sequence). The CDR3 protein is CASSIGTKATEAFF. The CDR3 DNA reads as TGTGCCAGTAGTATAGGCACCAAGGCGACTGAAGCTTTCTTT.

This rearrangement joins TRBV5-6 to TRBJ2-5, with D possibly matching TRBD1 (6 bases). Germline CDR1 SGHDT, CDR2 YYEEEE. The CDR3 sequence is 17 residues long. V was cut by 6 bases and J by 4 bases, with 25 bases left in between. The CDR3 nucleotides are TGTGCCAGCACCGCTCTTGATGACAGGTGGGGGCCAGAGACCCAGTACTTC. It is translated as CASTALDDRWGPETQYF.

This rearrangement joins TRBV18 to TRBJ2-3, with TRBD1 matching 10 bases. The germline V gene has CDR1 KGHSH and CDR2 LQKENI. CDR3 length: 14 amino acids. Trimming at V came to 9 bases and at J to 3 bases, leaving 6 bases not matched to a gene. In DNA, the CDR3 is TGTGCCAGTCAGAGGGGACAGGGGACAGATACGCAGTATTTT. Its protein product is CASQRGQGTDTQYF.

The gene calls are TRBV6-6 and TRBJ1-2; TRBD1 agrees at 8 bases. The CDR3 totals 15 residues. V lost 1 base and J lost 8; bases outside the gene matches: 9. The germline CDR1 and CDR2 sequences are MNHNY and SVGAGI (reference sequence). CDR3 in amino acids: CASSYFGQGKEGYTF. CDR3 DNA: TGTGCCAGCAGTTACTTCGGACAGGGAAAAGAGGGCTACACCTTC.

The chain carries TRBV19 and TRBJ2-7, with no clear D. Trimming pared 9 bases from V and 0 bases from J, leaving 15 bases between. This CDR3 is built from 14 residues. Germline V gene data show CDR1 as LNHDA and CDR2 as SQIVND (reference sequence). The CDR3 spells CASSAGVLSYEQYF. CDR3 nucleotide sequence: TGTGCCAGCAGCGCAGGAGTTCTCTCCTACGAGCAGTACTTC.

CDR3 sequence: CASSLRVTGNTIYF. The CDR3 DNA sequence: TGTGCCAGCAGCTTGAGGGTTACCGGAAACACCATATATTTT. This chain links TRBV7-2 with TRBJ1-3; no clear D gene. Trimming removed 3 bases at V and 4 bases at J, with 10 bases between. The CDR3 loop spans 14 amino acids. CDR1 and CDR2 from the germline V gene are SGHTA and FQGNSA. The variable domain in full, completed from reference TRBV7-2 and TRBJ1-3, reads GAGVSQSPSNKVTEKGKDVELRCDPISGHTALYWYRQSLGQGLEFLIYFQGNSAPDKSGLPSDRFSAERTGGSVSTLTIQRTQQEDSAVYLCASSLRVTGNTIYFGEGSWLTVV.

This rearrangement joins TRBV6-1 to TRBJ1-2; D gene ambiguous. This CDR3 has 12 amino acids. Trimming cost V 3 bases and J 1 base, with 3 bases left between them. The V gene's germline CDR1 is MNHNS and CDR2 SASEGT. In DNA, the CDR3 is TGTGCCAGCAGTGAGATTAACTATGGCTACACCTTC. Protein product: CASSEINYGYTF.

A single count supports this clone. This sequence joins TRBV18 and TRBJ2-1, with D possibly TRBD1 on 6 matching bases. Deletions cut 8 bases from V and 8 bases from J, with 16 bases between. This CDR3 contains 13 residues. Germline V CDR1 and CDR2: KGHSH, LQKENI. The CDR3 sequence: CASRRLQGDEQFF. As DNA, the CDR3 is TGTGCCAGCCGCCGCTTACAGGGCGATGAGCAGTTCTTC.

The V call is TRBV27, the J call TRBJ2-7, with unresolved D. The germline V gene encodes CDR1 MNHEY and CDR2 SMNVEV (reference sequence). V was clipped by 3 bases and J by 4 bases, with 10 bases between them. There are 13 residues in the CDR3. This CDR3 reads CASSLVGTYEQYF. The DNA of the CDR3 is TGTGCCAGCAGTTTGGTGGGAACATACGAGCAGTACTTC.